This is a list of T cell receptor beta chains from one sample in a study of blood T cell repertoires in COVID-19. Method: immunoSEQ multiplex PCR; TCRdb's copy keeps in-frame clones and lacks some. The top ten clones hold around 2.9% of a sample with about 160,000 clones, more than 80% of them seen once. The sequencing input was peripheral blood. All receptors come from a man between 60 and 70 years old with acute or convalescent COVID-19. Both conserved end residues are part of each CDR3. The order of the fields is D gene, clone size, J gene, V gene, CDR3 DNA, CDR3 protein. A D gene is named only where the DNA matches it firmly. Some rows mark clone size as missing; the rest say once, few, many or name a class of expanded clone.

TRBD1	NA	TRBJ1-6	TRBV10-1	TGCGCCAGCAGAACGGACAGGGATAATTCACCCCTCCACTTT	CASRTDRDNSPLHF
NA	NA	TRBJ2-3	TRBV5-6	TGTGCCAGCAGCTTGCAGGCCAGACCCACAGATACGCAGTATTTT	CASSLQARPTDTQYF
NA	NA	TRBJ1-5	TRBV19	TGTGCCAGTAGTAAAACCCCGACAGGCTTCAATCAGCCCCAGCATTTT	CASSKTPTGFNQPQHF
NA	NA	TRBJ1-6	TRBV3-1/TRBV3-2	TGTGCCAGCAGCCAGTCCGGGAGGCCCTCACCCCTCCACTTT	CASSQSGRPSPLHF
NA	NA	TRBJ1-1	TRBV2	TGTGCCAGGAAGGACAATTTGAACACTGAAGCTTTCTTT	CARKDNLNTEAFF
TRBD1	NA	TRBJ1-1	TRBV9	TGTGCCAGCAGCCCACGGTTAGGGACAGGGGACACTGAAGCTTTCTTT	CASSPRLGTGDTEAFF
NA	NA	TRBJ1-1	TRBV9	TGTGCCAGCAGCGTAAGGGGTTTCGGGACTGAAGCTTTCTTT	CASSVRGFGTEAFF
NA	NA	TRBJ2-7	TRBV3-1/TRBV3-2	TGTGCCAGCAGCCAACAGGGGATAGACGAGCAGTACTTC	CASSQQGIDEQYF
TRBD2	NA	TRBJ2-3	TRBV14	TGTGCCAGCAGCCAAGATAACGGGGGGGCCATCACAGATACGCAGTATTTT	CASSQDNGGAITDTQYF
TRBD1	NA	TRBJ1-2	TRBV4-3	TGCGCCAGCAGCCATGGACAGGTCGGTGGCTACACCTTC	CASSHGQVGGYTF
NA	NA	TRBJ1-2	TRBV21-1	TGTGCCAGCAGCAAAGGTGTCGAGGACTATGGCTACACCTTC	CASSKGVEDYGYTF
NA	once	TRBJ2-7	TRBV18	TGTGCCAGCTCACCGCGACAGAGCTCCTACGAGCAGTACTTC	CASSPRQSSYEQYF
TRBD2	NA	TRBJ2-1	TRBV7-2	TGTGCTAGCAGCACCCCCGGGGGGAACAATGAGCAGTTCTTC	CASSTPGGNNEQFF
TRBD2	few	TRBJ2-3	TRBV2	TGTGCCAGCAGTGGAATTGGGACTAGCGGGGGCACAGATACGCAGTATTTT	CASSGIGTSGGTDTQYF
TRBD1	NA	TRBJ1-5	TRBV5-1	TGCGCCAGCAGCTTGGGGGGGACAGGATATCAGCCCCAGCATTTT	CASSLGGTGYQPQHF
NA	NA	TRBJ1-2	TRBV15	TGTGCCACCAGCAGCTCGGGCAGGGGTGTTTCCTATGGCTACACCTTC	CATSSSGRGVSYGYTF
NA	NA	TRBJ1-1	TRBV19	TGTGCCAGTAGTGCCCTTCTATGGGGGGGAAGGGGCACTGAAGCTTTCTTT	CASSALLWGGRGTEAFF
NA	NA	TRBJ1-1	TRBV19	TGTGCCAGTACCCTCCTTCCGGGTGAAGCTTTCTTT	CASTLLPGEAFF
TRBD1	NA	TRBJ1-1	TRBV18	TGTGCCAGCTCACCGGACAGGACCAACACTGAAGCTTTCTTT	CASSPDRTNTEAFF
NA	NA	TRBJ2-7	TRBV10-1	TGCGCCAGCAAACCAGGAAAAGAGCAGTACTTC	CASKPGKEQYF
NA	NA	TRBJ1-6	TRBV19	TGTGCCACCTCGCTAGGGAGCTCCTATAATTCACCCCTCCACTTT	CATSLGSSYNSPLHF
NA	NA	TRBJ2-7	TRBV3-1/TRBV3-2	TGTGCCAGCAGCCTGACGAGGGAAAGCTCCTACGAGCAGTACTTC	CASSLTRESSYEQYF
NA	NA	TRBJ1-4	TRBV3-1/TRBV3-2	TGTGCCAGCAGCCAAAAGACAGGAAATAATGAAAAACTGTTTTTT	CASSQKTGNNEKLFF
NA	once	TRBJ2-7	TRBV11-2	TGTGCCAGCAGCTTAGCCTTACAGGGTTACGAGCAGTACTTC	CASSLALQGYEQYF
TRBD1	NA	TRBJ2-5	TRBV5-1	TGCGCCAGCAGATCCACAGGGGGCCGGGGGGAGACCCAGTACTTC	CASRSTGGRGETQYF
NA	NA	TRBJ1-1	TRBV5-1	TGCGCCAGCAGTTATAGACAGGAGGACACTGAAGCTTTCTTT	CASSYRQEDTEAFF
NA	NA	TRBJ1-5	TRBV2	TGTGCCAGCAGTGATCGGTCCTTGATGCAGCCCCAGCATTTT	CASSDRSLMQPQHF
NA	NA	TRBJ2-2	TRBV30	TGTGCCTGGAGTGTACACTCGGGGATCGGGGAGCTGTTTTTT	CAWSVHSGIGELFF
NA	NA	TRBJ1-2	TRBV2	TGTGCCCTCAATGGGGGACAAGCTGACTACACCTTC	CALNGGQADYTF
TRBD1	NA	TRBJ1-1	TRBV2	TGTGCCAGCAGTGTGGACAGGGGCAGCACTGAAGCTTTCTTT	CASSVDRGSTEAFF
NA	NA	TRBJ1-1	TRBV15	TGTGCCACCACAAGCGGAGCGAGGGACACTGAAGCTTTCTTT	CATTSGARDTEAFF
TRBD1	NA	TRBJ1-2	TRBV5-1	TGCGCCAGCTTCAACAGGGGGGTGTTCGGCTACACCTTC	CASFNRGVFGYTF
NA	NA	TRBJ2-6	TRBV5-1	TGCGCCAGCACATCTACCTCTGGGGCCAACGTCCTGACTTTC	CASTSTSGANVLTF
NA	NA	TRBJ1-4	TRBV2	TGTGCCAGCAGTCCGGGACGGGGGGATGAAAAACTGTTTTTT	CASSPGRGDEKLFF
NA	NA	TRBJ1-5	TRBV12-3/TRBV12-4	TGTGCCAGCAGGACAAGCAATCAGCCCCAGCATTTT	CASRTSNQPQHF
TRBD1	NA	TRBJ1-1	TRBV3-1/TRBV3-2	TGTGCCAGCAGTCCTACGACAGGGGGCCTAACTGAAGCTTTCTTT	CASSPTTGGLTEAFF
NA	NA	TRBJ2-2	TRBV10-3	TGTGCCATCTGGACTACTCCCCCAACCGGGGAGCTGTTTTTT	CAIWTTPPTGELFF
TRBD2	once	TRBJ2-2	TRBV19	TGTGCCAGTAGTTCGAGCGGGGGAACAACCGGGGAGCTGTTTTTT	CASSSSGGTTGELFF
NA	NA	TRBJ2-7	TRBV19	TGTGCCAGTAGCCCAGATGGGCAGCTTCCCTACGAGCAGTACTTC	CASSPDGQLPYEQYF
NA	NA	TRBJ2-2	TRBV24-1	TGTGCCACCAGTGCGGCTACTGGGGCGCATGTCGGGGAGCTGTTTTTT	CATSAATGAHVGELFF
NA	NA	TRBJ1-1	TRBV6-5	TGTGCCAGCAGTTACTCGAGGGCGTTCGAAGCTTTCTTT	CASSYSRAFEAFF